Listed below are T cell receptor beta chains from one sample, sequenced in a study of Ad26.COV2.S vaccination and SARS-CoV-2 variants. Assay: immunoSEQ multiplex PCR; the TCRdb copy retains only in-frame clones and omits some. Counted here are about 320,000 clones, around 81% occurring once; the ten biggest clones make up 2% to 2.5%. The material sequenced was peripheral blood, taken in a trial of Ad26.COV2.S vaccine versus placebo. Receptors originate from a person between 18 and 65 years old who received the Ad26.COV2.S COVID-19 vaccine or a placebo. The CDR3 runs from the conserved cysteine through the conserved F or W. A D gene is named only where the DNA matches it firmly. Size values are once, few and many counts, or a class for expanded clones, and some rows have none.

clone_size: once; j_call: TRBJ2-1; d_call: -; cdr3_length: 14; v_call: TRBV24-1; cdr3_nt: TGTGCCACCAGTGATTTGACGGGCGTAGCTCGGGTGTTCTTC; cdr3_aa: CATSDLTGVARVFF
clone_size: -; j_call: TRBJ1-1; d_call: TRBD1; cdr3_length: 16; v_call: TRBV7-8; cdr3_nt: TGTGCCAGCAGCTTGACAGGGCCCCCGATGAACACTGAAGCTTTCTTT; cdr3_aa: CASSLTGPPMNTEAFF
clone_size: -; j_call: TRBJ2-3; d_call: -; cdr3_length: 15; v_call: TRBV4-2; cdr3_nt: TGTGCCAGCAGCCAAGTCAAAGGGGTGGGGGATACGCAGTATTTT; cdr3_aa: CASSQVKGVGDTQYF
clone_size: once; j_call: TRBJ1-2; d_call: -; cdr3_length: 13; v_call: TRBV19; cdr3_nt: TGTGCCAGTAATTCGGGTCAGGGTGATGGCTACACCTTC; cdr3_aa: CASNSGQGDGYTF
clone_size: -; j_call: TRBJ2-5; d_call: -; cdr3_length: 15; v_call: TRBV5-1; cdr3_nt: TGCGCCAGCAGTGGGGGGACCCCCGACGGGGAGACCCAGTACTTC; cdr3_aa: CASSGGTPDGETQYF
clone_size: -; j_call: TRBJ2-5; d_call: -; cdr3_length: 15; v_call: TRBV30; cdr3_nt: TGTGCCTGGAGTGTTAATCAGTATGGCCAAGAGACCCAGTACTTC; cdr3_aa: CAWSVNQYGQETQYF
clone_size: -; j_call: TRBJ2-7; d_call: TRBD1; cdr3_length: 15; v_call: TRBV2; cdr3_nt: TGTGCCAGCAGGAATCCGGGACAGGGGGGACGCGAGCAGTACTTC; cdr3_aa: CASRNPGQGGREQYF
clone_size: once; j_call: TRBJ1-2; d_call: TRBD1; cdr3_length: 14; v_call: TRBV24-1; cdr3_nt: TGTGCCACCAGTGGGGACAGGGGCAACTATGGCTACACCTTC; cdr3_aa: CATSGDRGNYGYTF
clone_size: -; j_call: TRBJ1-5; d_call: -; cdr3_length: 14; v_call: TRBV2; cdr3_nt: TGTGCCAGCAGTGACAGGGTTAGCAATCAGCCCCAGCATTTT; cdr3_aa: CASSDRVSNQPQHF
clone_size: -; j_call: TRBJ1-2; d_call: TRBD1; cdr3_length: 13; v_call: TRBV5-1; cdr3_nt: TGCGCCAGCAGAGGGACAGGGAGATATGGCTACACCTTC; cdr3_aa: CASRGTGRYGYTF
clone_size: -; j_call: TRBJ2-3; d_call: TRBD2; cdr3_length: 15; v_call: TRBV9; cdr3_nt: TGTGCCAGCAGCACACTAGCGGGATCCACAGATACGCAGTATTTT; cdr3_aa: CASSTLAGSTDTQYF
clone_size: -; j_call: TRBJ1-2; d_call: -; cdr3_length: 16; v_call: TRBV28; cdr3_nt: TGTGCCAGCAGACCAACCCTGGGCCGATCTAACTATGGCTACACCTTC; cdr3_aa: CASRPTLGRSNYGYTF
clone_size: -; j_call: TRBJ2-7; d_call: TRBD1; cdr3_length: 13; v_call: TRBV28; cdr3_nt: TGTGCCAGCCTGGACAGGGGGCCCTACGAGCAGTATTTC; cdr3_aa: CASLDRGPYEQYF
clone_size: -; j_call: TRBJ1-1; d_call: -; cdr3_length: 13; v_call: TRBV5-6; cdr3_nt: TGTGCCAGCAGCTTAGGAGTGAACACTGAAGCTTTCTTT; cdr3_aa: CASSLGVNTEAFF
clone_size: -; j_call: TRBJ2-7; d_call: -; cdr3_length: 14; v_call: TRBV11-1; cdr3_nt: TGTGCCAGCAGCTTACGGGGTCGCTCCTACGAGCAGTACTTC; cdr3_aa: CASSLRGRSYEQYF
clone_size: -; j_call: TRBJ2-2; d_call: -; cdr3_length: 14; v_call: TRBV3-1/TRBV3-2; cdr3_nt: TGTGCCAGCAGCGAGCAGGTAGCTAGCGGGGAGCTGTTTTTT; cdr3_aa: CASSEQVASGELFF
clone_size: -; j_call: TRBJ2-7; d_call: -; cdr3_length: 14; v_call: TRBV28; cdr3_nt: TGTGCCAGCAGTTTATCGGGACACACCTACGAGCAGTACTTC; cdr3_aa: CASSLSGHTYEQYF
clone_size: -; j_call: TRBJ2-2; d_call: TRBD2; cdr3_length: 16; v_call: TRBV7-3; cdr3_nt: TGTGCCAGCCGCAATCAGGGAGGGTGGTCGGCCGGGGAGCTGTTTTTT; cdr3_aa: CASRNQGGWSAGELFF
clone_size: -; j_call: TRBJ2-3; d_call: TRBD2; cdr3_length: 14; v_call: TRBV27; cdr3_nt: TGTGCCAGCGTAGCGGGGGTTAGCACAGATACGCAGTATTTT; cdr3_aa: CASVAGVSTDTQYF
clone_size: -; j_call: TRBJ2-3; d_call: TRBD2; cdr3_length: 15; v_call: TRBV5-1; cdr3_nt: TGCGCCAGCAGCCAGAGCGGGGGGTTGGGGGATACGCAGTATTTT; cdr3_aa: CASSQSGGLGDTQYF
clone_size: -; j_call: TRBJ1-2; d_call: -; cdr3_length: 15; v_call: TRBV15; cdr3_nt: TGTGCCACCAGCAGACAACAGGGTCTCCACTATGGCTACACCTTC; cdr3_aa: CATSRQQGLHYGYTF
clone_size: -; j_call: TRBJ2-1; d_call: -; cdr3_length: 16; v_call: TRBV7-3; cdr3_nt: TGTGCCAGCAGCTCCCCTACTGGACTTTCGTTGAATGAGCAGTTCTTC; cdr3_aa: CASSSPTGLSLNEQFF
clone_size: -; j_call: TRBJ1-1; d_call: TRBD1; cdr3_length: 13; v_call: TRBV9; cdr3_nt: TGTGCCAGCAGCACGAGACAGGGGGCTGAAGCTTTCTTT; cdr3_aa: CASSTRQGAEAFF
clone_size: -; j_call: TRBJ2-1; d_call: -; cdr3_length: 15; v_call: TRBV2; cdr3_nt: TGTGCCAGCAGGGGTGACGGGGGGCCGGGAAATGAGCAGTTCTTC; cdr3_aa: CASRGDGGPGNEQFF
clone_size: once; j_call: TRBJ1-1; d_call: TRBD1; cdr3_length: 13; v_call: TRBV5-1; cdr3_nt: TGCGCCAGCAAGAGGGGGCAGCGCACTGAAGCTTTCTTT; cdr3_aa: CASKRGQRTEAFF
clone_size: -; j_call: TRBJ2-2; d_call: -; cdr3_length: 15; v_call: TRBV11-3; cdr3_nt: TGTGCCAGCAGCTTAGCGGCAGGGAACACCGGGGAGCTGTTTTTT; cdr3_aa: CASSLAAGNTGELFF
clone_size: -; j_call: TRBJ1-2; d_call: TRBD1; cdr3_length: 14; v_call: TRBV5-4; cdr3_nt: TGTGCCAGCAGTCTGCGGGACAGGGATGCAGGCTACACCTTC; cdr3_aa: CASSLRDRDAGYTF
clone_size: -; j_call: TRBJ2-3; d_call: TRBD2; cdr3_length: 17; v_call: TRBV3-1/TRBV3-2; cdr3_nt: TGTGCCAGCAGCCTGCAGCCCCTGGCGGGGGGGCTTGATACGCAGTATTTT; cdr3_aa: CASSLQPLAGGLDTQYF
clone_size: -; j_call: TRBJ2-7; d_call: TRBD1; cdr3_length: 12; v_call: TRBV6-2/TRBV6-3; cdr3_nt: TGTGCCAGCAGTAAGAACAGGGGTGAGCAGTACTTC; cdr3_aa: CASSKNRGEQYF
clone_size: -; j_call: TRBJ2-2; d_call: TRBD2; cdr3_length: 17; v_call: TRBV7-9; cdr3_nt: TGTGCCAGCAGCACCCGAGCGGGGGAGCTGAACACCGGGGAGCTGTTTTTT; cdr3_aa: CASSTRAGELNTGELFF
clone_size: -; j_call: TRBJ2-3; d_call: TRBD1; cdr3_length: 15; v_call: TRBV5-1; cdr3_nt: TGCGCCAGCAGCCTGGACAGGACCACAGTTGATACGCAGTATTTT; cdr3_aa: CASSLDRTTVDTQYF
clone_size: -; j_call: TRBJ2-7; d_call: -; cdr3_length: 14; v_call: TRBV5-1; cdr3_nt: TGCGCCCGCGCGCAGGGAGGGGGGGATAACGAGCAGTACTTC; cdr3_aa: CARAQGGGDNEQYF
clone_size: -; j_call: TRBJ2-1; d_call: TRBD1; cdr3_length: 14; v_call: TRBV3-1/TRBV3-2; cdr3_nt: TGTGCCAGCAGCCGATATCGACAGGGCCATGAGCAGTTCTTC; cdr3_aa: CASSRYRQGHEQFF
clone_size: -; j_call: TRBJ1-3; d_call: -; cdr3_length: 15; v_call: TRBV4-1; cdr3_nt: TGCGCCAGCAGCCCCAACGAGGGGGCTGGAAACACCATATATTTT; cdr3_aa: CASSPNEGAGNTIYF
clone_size: -; j_call: TRBJ2-7; d_call: TRBD1; cdr3_length: 14; v_call: TRBV28; cdr3_nt: TGTGCCAGCTGTACGGGACAGCAGGGTTACGAGCAGTACTTC; cdr3_aa: CASCTGQQGYEQYF
clone_size: -; j_call: TRBJ1-2; d_call: -; cdr3_length: 17; v_call: TRBV6-1; cdr3_nt: TGTGCCAGCAGTGAACGGAACAGGGAATTCCCTCTCTATGGCTACACCTTC; cdr3_aa: CASSERNREFPLYGYTF
clone_size: -; j_call: TRBJ2-5; d_call: TRBD2; cdr3_length: 17; v_call: TRBV10-2; cdr3_nt: TGCGCCAGCGGGTCCGGGACTAGCGGGGGGGCACGGGAGACCCAGTACTTC; cdr3_aa: CASGSGTSGGARETQYF
clone_size: -; j_call: TRBJ2-3; d_call: -; cdr3_length: 12; v_call: TRBV12-3/TRBV12-4; cdr3_nt: TGTGCCAGCAGTCGCTATTTAGATACGCAGTATTTT; cdr3_aa: CASSRYLDTQYF
clone_size: -; j_call: TRBJ2-2; d_call: -; cdr3_length: 12; v_call: TRBV11-2; cdr3_nt: TGTGCCAGCAGCACTCCATACGGGGAGCTGTTTTTT; cdr3_aa: CASSTPYGELFF
clone_size: -; j_call: TRBJ2-5; d_call: -; cdr3_length: 14; v_call: TRBV3-1/TRBV3-2; cdr3_nt: TGTGCCAGCAGCCAAGTGGGCGCTCTGGGGACCCAGTACTTC; cdr3_aa: CASSQVGALGTQYF